This TCR beta chain came from a study of cytomegalovirus exposure and HLA in healthy donors. As for this clone: The antigen remains unidentified.

The study, taken as a whole, reports: In a later analysis, TCR beta V- and J-gene trimming showed a link to a missense DCLRE1C variant. When presence/absence was analysed, sequencing depth was taken to be roughly uniform across donors. In a later analysis, compared with equally common non-associated chains, HLA-associated beta chains were more expanded.

The CDR3 extends over 10 amino acids. V lost 6 bases to trimming and J lost 5 bases, with 4 bases between them. CDR1 and CDR2 (germline): MNHEY, SVGAGI. The PCR had 60 Vbeta and 13 Jbeta primers. Some clones are missing from TCRdb's copy, which holds only in-frame ones; the method was immunoSEQ multiplex PCR. The profile shows 90,000 to 100,000 clones, under 70% of them singletons. The rearrangement joins TRBV6-5 to TRBJ2-5; D uncertain. The TCR comes from a middle-aged man in good health and CMV-seronegative. Sample: PBMCs. The CDR3 loop is CASRRETQYF. In DNA form, the CDR3 reads TGTGCCAGCAGGCGGGAGACCCAGTACTTC.